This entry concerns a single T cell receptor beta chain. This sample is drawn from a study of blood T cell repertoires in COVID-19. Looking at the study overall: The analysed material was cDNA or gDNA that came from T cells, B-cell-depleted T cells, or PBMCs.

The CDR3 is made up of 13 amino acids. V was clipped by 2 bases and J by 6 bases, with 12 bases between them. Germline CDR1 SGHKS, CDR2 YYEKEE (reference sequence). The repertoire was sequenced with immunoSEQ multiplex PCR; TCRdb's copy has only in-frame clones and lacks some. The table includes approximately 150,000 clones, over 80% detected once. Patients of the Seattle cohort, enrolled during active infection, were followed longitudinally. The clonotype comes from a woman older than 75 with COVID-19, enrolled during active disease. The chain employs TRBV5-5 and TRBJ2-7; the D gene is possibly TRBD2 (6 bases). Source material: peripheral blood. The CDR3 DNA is TGTGCCAGCAGCTTACCGGGACTTGGCGAGCAGTACTTC. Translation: CASSLPGLGEQYF.